The 5 T cell receptor beta chains given below trace back to one sample, sequenced in a study of T-cell memory formation after mild COVID-19 (dated by TCRdb to about 2021). The protocol used for the library was 5' RACE. The listed sequencing device is Illumina NovaSeq 6000. Clones were called with MiXCR by TCRdb after fastp trimmed the public reads at Q25, and only in-frame beta chains were retained. Duplicate CDR3 protein sequences are folded into a single record with the most common DNA and genes. The sample table lists fewer than 140,000 distinct CDR3 sequences, over 15% of them with a count of one. 28% of the sample is held by the ten biggest clonotypes. Sequencing was done on a sample of PBMCs or a T cell subset sorted from them (not recorded which). The receptor source for this set is an adult woman who had mild COVID-19 (a few samples of this study predate the infection). The sample titles of this study are shuffled in the database, so cell type and time point are left out; the donor was told from shared clones.

The J gene is TRBJ2-3, the V gene TRBV30; a possible D gene is TRBD2 (5 bases). The V gene lost 2 bases and the J gene lost 2 bases, with 11 bases spanning the gap. This CDR3 is 14 amino acids long. Germline CDR1 is GTSNPN and CDR2 is SVGIG (reference sequence). CDR3 in amino acids: CAWSSAGPTDTQYF. DNA of the CDR3: TGTGCCTGGAGTTCCGCGGGTCCCACAGATACGCAGTATTTT.

This clonotype was counted at least ten times. The chain uses TRBV9 and TRBJ2-2, with a possible D match to TRBD1 (5 bases). The V and J ends lost 4 bases and 6 bases respectively, with 7 bases between them. The V gene's germline CDR1 is SGDLS and CDR2 YYNGEE. The CDR3 runs to 12 residues. CDR3 sequence reads: CASSQGAGELFF. As DNA, the CDR3 is TGTGCCAGCAGCCAAGGGGCCGGGGAGCTGTTTTTT.

The table lists this clonotype with a count of one. The rearrangement joins TRBV6-2 or TRBV6-3 to TRBJ1-1; D not resolved. Germline lookup yields CDR1 MNHEY and CDR2 SVGEGT. The CDR3 is made up of 16 amino acids. V was clipped by 0 bases and J by 4 bases, with 15 bases between them. In DNA, the CDR3 is TGTGCCAGCAGTTACTCGAGCCGGGTGGGATCCACTGAAGCTTTCTTT. This encodes CASSYSSRVGSTEAFF.

This clonotype came up a few times. J is TRBJ2-7 and V is TRBV19; 7 bases are a match to TRBD1. Per germline, CDR1 LNHDA and CDR2 SQIVND (reference sequence). V lost 1 base and J lost 6; bases outside the gene matches: 3. This CDR3 is 13 amino acids long. This chain's CDR3 is CASSIGDSPEQYF. The CDR3 DNA follows: TGTGCCAGTAGTATAGGGGACAGTCCCGAGCAGTACTTC.

V usage is TRBV7-2 and J usage is TRBJ2-7, with 8 positions matching TRBD2. The CDR3 has 19 residues. V trimming: 0 bases; J trimming: 3 bases; junction bases outside the gene matches: 16. From germline, CDR1 is SGHTA and CDR2 FQGNSA. This CDR3 is CASSLAVGSGILSDYEQYF. The CDR3 coding sequence is TGTGCCAGCAGCTTAGCAGTGGGTAGCGGGATTTTATCGGACTACGAGCAGTACTTC.